A selection of T cell receptor beta chains follows, all from one sample in a study of T cell changes during pregnancy in multiple sclerosis. Sequenced by immunoSEQ multiplex PCR; TCRdb stores in-frame clones only, minus some. The table records about 40,000 clones, around 89% of them present only once. This sample comprised CD4+ T cells from peripheral blood mononuclear cells, obtained in the first trimester of pregnancy. The receptors stem from a female donor with multiple sclerosis, enrolled in a pregnancy study. CDR3s include the opening cysteine and the closing phenylalanine or tryptophan. D genes are given only for firm matches.

j_gene | d_gene | v_gene | len | CDR3aa | CDR3nt
TRBJ2-7 | . | TRBV30 | 11 | CAWSFRAEQYF | TGTGCCTGGAGTTTTCGCGCCGAGCAGTACTTC
TRBJ2-1 | TRBD2 | TRBV4-2 | 15 | CASSYGGSSYNEQFF | TGTGCCAGCAGTTACGGGGGGAGCTCCTACAATGAGCAGTTCTTC
TRBJ1-2 | TRBD1 | TRBV7-2 | 15 | CASSFPLTGSRGYTF | TGTGCCAGCAGCTTTCCCCTGACAGGGTCGCGTGGCTACACCTTC
TRBJ1-6 | TRBD1 | TRBV7-6 | 14 | CASSPGQGDSPLHF | TGTGCCAGCAGCCCGGGACAGGGAGATTCACCCCTCCACTTT
TRBJ2-3 | TRBD2 | TRBV5-4 | 17 | CASSRTSGGGGTDTQYF | TGTGCCAGCAGCCGGACTAGCGGGGGGGGAGGCACAGATACGCAGTATTTT
TRBJ2-3 | TRBD1 | TRBV7-8 | 15 | CASSLDRGPTDTQYF | TGTGCCAGCAGCCTGGACAGGGGACCCACAGATACGCAGTATTTT
TRBJ2-5 | TRBD2 | TRBV6-1 | 13 | CASTAGGKETQYF | TGTGCCAGCACGGCGGGGGGAAAAGAGACCCAGTACTTC
TRBJ1-2 | TRBD1 | TRBV28 | 14 | CASSSLSTGGGYTF | TGTGCCAGCAGTTCCCTATCTACAGGGGGGGGCTACACCTTC
TRBJ1-2 | . | TRBV30 | 13 | CAWNRLLQPGVHF | TGTGCCTGGAACCGCCTCCTACAACCGGGAGTCCACTTC
TRBJ1-1 | . | TRBV6-1 | 14 | CASSEAGGDTEAFF | TGTGCCAGCAGTGAAGCGGGAGGGGACACTGAAGCTTTCTTT